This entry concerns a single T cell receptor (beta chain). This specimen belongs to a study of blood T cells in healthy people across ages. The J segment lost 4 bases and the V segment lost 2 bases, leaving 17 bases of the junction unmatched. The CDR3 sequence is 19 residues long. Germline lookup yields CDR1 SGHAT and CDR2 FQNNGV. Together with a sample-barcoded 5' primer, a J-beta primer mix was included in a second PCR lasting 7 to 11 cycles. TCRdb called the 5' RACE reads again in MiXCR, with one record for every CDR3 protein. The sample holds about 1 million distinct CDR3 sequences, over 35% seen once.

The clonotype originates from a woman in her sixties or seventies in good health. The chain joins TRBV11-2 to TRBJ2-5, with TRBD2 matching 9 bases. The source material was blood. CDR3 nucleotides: TGTGCCAGCAGCTTATATCCCTTCCTTAGCGGGAGTTCGTCAGAGACCCAGTACTTC. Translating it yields CASSLYPFLSGSSSETQYF.